A selection of T cell receptor beta chains follows, all from one sample in a study of blood T cell repertoires in COVID-19. The repertoire was sequenced with immunoSEQ multiplex PCR; TCRdb's copy has only in-frame clones and lacks some. Of approximately 260,000 clones listed, 80% to 95% are singletons. The specimen was PBMCs or T cells enriched from blood (not recorded which). The source is a woman in her late teens or twenties who had recovered from COVID-19. Both conserved end residues are part of each CDR3. A D gene is named only where the DNA matches it firmly. The size field is filled for only some rows; it gives once, few, many or a size class.

cdr3_nt: TGTGCCATCAAGGAACCCGGACAGGGGGCTTCCACTGAAGCTTTCTTT
cdr3_aa: CAIKEPGQGASTEAFF
v_call: TRBV10-3
d_call: TRBD1
cdr3_length: 16
clone_size: NA
j_call: TRBJ1-1

cdr3_nt: TGTGCCAGTAGTACCCGGGACAGCCGAAACTATGGCTACACCTTC
cdr3_aa: CASSTRDSRNYGYTF
v_call: TRBV19
d_call: TRBD1
cdr3_length: 15
clone_size: NA
j_call: TRBJ1-2

cdr3_nt: TGTGCCAGCAGTTTAGGGGGAGGCTCTGGAAACACCATATATTTT
cdr3_aa: CASSLGGGSGNTIYF
v_call: TRBV28
d_call: NA
cdr3_length: 15
clone_size: few
j_call: TRBJ1-3

cdr3_nt: TGTGCCACCCCGGCGGGGACTGGGGCCAACGTCCTGACTTTC
cdr3_aa: CATPAGTGANVLTF
v_call: TRBV19
d_call: NA
cdr3_length: 14
clone_size: NA
j_call: TRBJ2-6

cdr3_nt: TGTGCCAGTGTACCGCGAAGCGGGGTGAGCTCCTACAATGAGCAGTTCTTC
cdr3_aa: CASVPRSGVSSYNEQFF
v_call: TRBV19
d_call: TRBD2
cdr3_length: 17
clone_size: NA
j_call: TRBJ2-1

cdr3_nt: TGTGCCATCAGTGGGGCGGGGCTGAACACTGAAGCTTTCTTT
cdr3_aa: CAISGAGLNTEAFF
v_call: TRBV10-3
d_call: NA
cdr3_length: 14
clone_size: NA
j_call: TRBJ1-1

cdr3_nt: TGTGCCAGCAGTTACGCCGGGACTAGCGGGGGAGACTACGAGCAGTACTTC
cdr3_aa: CASSYAGTSGGDYEQYF
v_call: TRBV6-2/TRBV6-3
d_call: TRBD2
cdr3_length: 17
clone_size: NA
j_call: TRBJ2-7

cdr3_nt: TGTGCCAGCAGCTTTAGCGGGGTAACAGATACGCAGTATTTT
cdr3_aa: CASSFSGVTDTQYF
v_call: TRBV5-6
d_call: TRBD2
cdr3_length: 14
clone_size: NA
j_call: TRBJ2-3

cdr3_nt: TGTGCCAGCAGCTTAGATGGTGGGCCACAGGGGCAGTTCTTC
cdr3_aa: CASSLDGGPQGQFF
v_call: TRBV7-8
d_call: NA
cdr3_length: 14
clone_size: NA
j_call: TRBJ2-1

cdr3_nt: TGTGCCAGCAGCGCCCCACGTAGCGGGGGGAACACCGGGGAGCTGTTTTTT
cdr3_aa: CASSAPRSGGNTGELFF
v_call: TRBV9
d_call: TRBD2
cdr3_length: 17
clone_size: NA
j_call: TRBJ2-2

cdr3_nt: TGTGCCAGCAGTTTCAACAGGGGCTACGAGCAGTACTTC
cdr3_aa: CASSFNRGYEQYF
v_call: TRBV28
d_call: TRBD1
cdr3_length: 13
clone_size: NA
j_call: TRBJ2-7

cdr3_nt: TGTGCCAGTAGTAGGAGTGCTGGAAACACCATATATTTT
cdr3_aa: CASSRSAGNTIYF
v_call: TRBV19
d_call: NA
cdr3_length: 13
clone_size: NA
j_call: TRBJ1-3

cdr3_nt: TGTGCCAGCAGCGTAGCTCAGATGAACACTGAAGCTTTCTTT
cdr3_aa: CASSVAQMNTEAFF
v_call: TRBV9
d_call: NA
cdr3_length: 14
clone_size: once
j_call: TRBJ1-1

cdr3_nt: TGTGCCAGCAGCCACCCCTCCCCCGGGGGCAATGAGCAGTTCTTC
cdr3_aa: CASSHPSPGGNEQFF
v_call: TRBV7-8
d_call: NA
cdr3_length: 15
clone_size: once
j_call: TRBJ2-1